The next 8 T cell receptor beta chains were all read from a single sample in a study of T-cell memory formation after mild COVID-19. TCRdb fed the 5' RACE reads into MiXCR, producing one record per CDR3 protein. Here the sample spans roughly 160,000 distinct CDR3 sequences, 9.5% to 13% being singletons. The sample consisted of PBMCs or a T cell subset sorted from them (not recorded which). The origin of the receptors is a man in his late teens or twenties who had mild COVID-19 (a few samples of this study predate the infection). Cell type and time point are not known.

The chain joins TRBV7-9 to TRBJ1-5; 9 positions agree with TRBD1. Looked up from germline, CDR1 is SEHNR and CDR2 is FQNEAQ (reference sequence). V trimming: 6 bases; J trimming: 2 bases; junction bases outside the gene matches: 17. This CDR3 has 19 residues. CDR3 sequence: CASSLTSGTGTSGNQPQHF. The CDR3 nucleotides are TGTGCCAGCAGTCTTACTTCCGGGACAGGGACGTCGGGCAATCAGCCCCAGCATTTT.

This clonotype was observed a few times. This chain joins TRBV3-1 and TRBJ2-2; D might be TRBD1 (6 bases). V was pared by 6 bases and J by 3 bases, with 14 bases between. The CDR3 runs 15 residues. The germline gives CDR1 LGHDT, CDR2 YNNKEL (reference sequence). The CDR3 reads CASSQGSADTGELFF. As DNA, the CDR3 is TGTGCCAGCAGTCAGGGGTCCGCAGACACCGGGGAGCTGTTTTTT.

This clonotype was seen a few times. The chain has TRBV3-1 and TRBJ1-2; D might be TRBD1 (6 bases). The CDR3 contains 14 residues. Germline loops: CDR1 LGHDT, CDR2 YNNKEL (reference sequence). Trimming stripped 3 bases from V and 2 bases from J, with 10 bases between. CDR3 amino acids: CASSHLDSNYGYTF. CDR3 nucleotides: TGTGCCAGCAGCCACCTGGACAGCAACTATGGCTACACCTTC. Together with reference TRBV3-1 and TRBJ1-2, the CDR3 gives the full variable domain: DTAVSQTPKYLVTQMGNDKSIKCEQNLGHDTMYWYKQDSKKFLKIMFSYNNKELIINETVPNRFSPKSPDKAHLNLHINSLELGDSAVYFCASSHLDSNYGYTFGSGTRLTVV.

The gene calls are TRBV7-2 and TRBJ1-1; maybe TRBD1 (6 bases). The CDR3 covers 14 residues. Germline V lookup: CDR1 SGHTA, CDR2 FQGNSA. Trimming cost V 1 base and J 11 bases, with 17 bases left between them. The CDR3 DNA reads TGTGCCAGCAGCTTAGGGGGGACATCGGGTGGGGCTTTCTTT. Translated, it gives CASSLGGTSGGAFF.

This clonotype has at least ten counts. The V call is TRBV7-2, the J call TRBJ2-1; D gene unclear. The CDR3 length is 13 residues. V lost 3 bases and J 5 bases, leaving 8 bases between the germline ends. The V gene's germline CDR1 is SGHTA and CDR2 FQGNSA. Written as DNA, the CDR3 is TGTGCCAGCAGCTTTAAAGACCACAATGAGCAGTTCTTC. It specifies CASSFKDHNEQFF.

This chain joins TRBV7-7 and TRBJ2-7; 10 positions agree with TRBD1. Germline-derived CDR1 and CDR2 are SSHAT and FNYEAQ (reference sequence). CDR3 length: 15 residues. V trimming: 5 bases; J trimming: 0 bases; junction bases outside the gene matches: 4. For the CDR3, the DNA is TGTGCCAGCAGCCCTCGGACAGGGGGCTCCTACGAGCAGTACTTC. Translated: CASSPRTGGSYEQYF.

Many counts were recorded for this clonotype. The chain combines TRBV5-1 with TRBJ1-1; D remains ambiguous. This CDR3 has 13 residues. Germline CDR1 SGHRS, CDR2 YFSETQ. V lost 3 bases and J lost 5, with 11 bases in between. This chain's CDR3 is CASSSPTGTEAFF. As DNA, the CDR3 is TGCGCCAGCAGCTCTCCGACCGGTACTGAAGCTTTCTTT.

CDR3 residues: CASSPNTGQPPEAFF. DNA for the CDR3: TGTGCCAGCAGCCCCAATACCGGACAGCCTCCTGAAGCTTTCTTT. V is TRBV7-2 and J is TRBJ1-1; the D gene is possibly TRBD1 (6 bases). Trimming took 5 bases from V and 6 from J, leaving 19 bases between them. The V gene's germline CDR1 is SGHTA and CDR2 FQGNSA. The CDR3 is 15 residues long.